The rows below give T cell receptor beta chains drawn from one sample of a study of blood T cell repertoires in COVID-19. Assay used: immunoSEQ multiplex PCR; TCRdb lists only in-frame clones, some missing. The table shows 300,000 to 450,000 clones, with roughly nine tenths occurring only once. Sequenced material: peripheral blood. Every receptor here comes from a woman aged 55 to 70 with COVID-19, enrolled during active disease. CDR3s include the opening cysteine and the closing phenylalanine or tryptophan. The D gene is left open where the match is weak. Some rows have no size entry. The others give once, few or many, or a class for an expanded clone.

>-|-|TRBV7-8|TRBJ2-5
TGTGCCAGCAGCTTAGAGGTTTCGGGGAGCATCGGGTACCAAGAGACCCAGTACTTC
CASSLEVSGSIGYQETQYF
>-|-|TRBV11-2|TRBJ2-7
TGTGCCAGCAGCTTAGGTCCTCAACTCTACGAGCAGTACTTC
CASSLGPQLYEQYF
>-|TRBD1|TRBV29-1|TRBJ1-1
TGCAGCGCCAGACAGGGAGGCTGGAACACTGAAGCTTTCTTT
CSARQGGWNTEAFF
>-|-|TRBV30|TRBJ2-7
TGTGCCTGGAGTGCTGGGACTGGGTTAGGAGGCGAGCAGTACTTC
CAWSAGTGLGGEQYF
>-|TRBD1|TRBV7-9|TRBJ1-2
TGTGCCAGCAGCTCTTTAGCCCGGACAGGTGAAGGCTACACCTTC
CASSSLARTGEGYTF
>-|TRBD1|TRBV6-6|TRBJ1-3
TGTGCCAGCAGCCGGGACAGGGAGCGAAACACCATATATTTT
CASSRDRERNTIYF
>-|-|TRBV28|TRBJ1-1
TGTGCCAGCAGAGGCGACAAGAACACTGAAGCTTTCTTT
CASRGDKNTEAFF
>-|TRBD1|TRBV12-5|TRBJ1-1
TGTGCTAGTGGTCCGACAGGGGTGAACACTGAAGCTTTCTTT
CASGPTGVNTEAFF
>-|TRBD1|TRBV7-2|TRBJ1-5
TGTGCCAGCAGCCTGGACAGGGAGCAGCCCCAGCATTTT
CASSLDREQPQHF
>-|TRBD2|TRBV2|TRBJ2-7
TGTGCCAGCAGTCCCTCTAGCGGCCGTCTCTACGAGCAGTACTTC
CASSPSSGRLYEQYF
>few|-|TRBV7-9|TRBJ2-1
TGTGCCAGCACCCCTTCTAATTCCGACAATGAGCAGTTCTTC
CASTPSNSDNEQFF
>-|TRBD1|TRBV6-5|TRBJ2-2
TGTGCCAGCAAATCAACAGGGGGCCGGACCGGGGAGCTGTTTTTT
CASKSTGGRTGELFF
>-|-|TRBV28|TRBJ1-1
TGTGCCAGCAGTTTAACAGAAGGAGCTTTCTTT
CASSLTEGAFF
>-|TRBD1|TRBV28|TRBJ1-5
TGTGCCAGCAGCAACAGGGGTGAAGGAAGCAATCAGCCCCAGCATTTT
CASSNRGEGSNQPQHF
>-|-|TRBV5-1|TRBJ1-2
TGCGCCAGCAGCTTGGTGCCGGGTGAAAGGTATGGCTACACCTTC
CASSLVPGERYGYTF
>-|-|TRBV24-1|TRBJ2-7
TGTGCCACCAGTGATTCTCGGGGGGCCTCCTACGAGCAGTACTTC
CATSDSRGASYEQYF
>few|-|TRBV5-4|TRBJ1-2
TGTGCCAGCAGCCCGGGGGGGCCAGGGAACTATGGCTACACCTTC
CASSPGGPGNYGYTF
>-|-|TRBV27|TRBJ2-2
TGTGCCAGCAGTTTATCCCGGGGGGCCTATGGCACCGGGGAGCTGTTTTTT
CASSLSRGAYGTGELFF
>-|-|TRBV28|TRBJ2-5
TGTGCCAGCAGTGTCGACAGGCTCCAACCAGGAGAGACCCAGTACTTC
CASSVDRLQPGETQYF
>few|-|TRBV18|TRBJ1-1
TGTGCCAGCTCACACTACGACAGGAAGAACACTGAAGCTTTCTTT
CASSHYDRKNTEAFF
>-|TRBD1|TRBV24-1|TRBJ1-5
TGTGCCACCAGCGATACTGGACAGGGAGGTTTCGGCAATCAGCCCCAGCATTTT
CATSDTGQGGFGNQPQHF
>-|-|TRBV14|TRBJ2-5
TGTGCCAGCAGCCAAGGCTTGACGGGACAAAGTCAAGAGACCCAGTACTTC
CASSQGLTGQSQETQYF
>-|-|TRBV5-1|TRBJ2-7
TGCGCCAGCAGCTTGGGGGTAACGGGGGAGCAGTACTTC
CASSLGVTGEQYF
>-|-|TRBV7-9|TRBJ2-7
TGTGCCAGCAGCCGACTAGACAGCTACGAGCAGTACTTC
CASSRLDSYEQYF
>-|-|TRBV18|TRBJ1-1
TGTGCCAGCTCACCGACGGAGGGTAGAAACACTGAAGCTTTCTTT
CASSPTEGRNTEAFF
>-|-|TRBV11-1|TRBJ1-4
TGTGCCAGCAGCAGATGGGGGACAAATGGTAATGAAAAACTGTTTTTT
CASSRWGTNGNEKLFF
>-|-|TRBV5-1|TRBJ1-6
TGCGCCAGCAGCTTGGAACTCGGGGATTCACCCCTCCACTTT
CASSLELGDSPLHF
>-|TRBD2|TRBV6-6|TRBJ2-7
TGTGCCAGCAGTTATCGTAGCGGGGGGGCCGGCGAGCAGTACTTC
CASSYRSGGAGEQYF
>-|-|TRBV11-2|TRBJ2-5
TGTGCCAGCAGCCCCGGGATAAAAGAGACCCAGTACTTC
CASSPGIKETQYF
>-|-|TRBV14|TRBJ2-3
TGTGCCAGCAGCTCACAATTTTGGGGAGAGAGGTATTTT
CASSSQFWGERYF
>-|-|TRBV5-1|TRBJ1-1
TGCGCCAGCAGCTTGGTGGCGAGCGAATTGAGCACTGAAGCTTTCTTT
CASSLVASELSTEAFF
>-|TRBD1|TRBV9|TRBJ1-6
TGTGCCAGCAGTTTAGAACAGGGGAATTCACCCCTCCACTTT
CASSLEQGNSPLHF
>-|TRBD2|TRBV3-1/TRBV3-2|TRBJ2-7
TGTGCCAGCAGCCTGGGACTAGCGGGGGCCCTCGGCTACGAGCAGTACTTC
CASSLGLAGALGYEQYF
>-|-|TRBV7-3|TRBJ2-7
TGTGCCAGCAGCTTGGACTCGTCCTACGAGCAGTACTTC
CASSLDSSYEQYF
>few|-|TRBV9|TRBJ1-2
TGTGCCAGCAGCGTAGAGGGGCGGCAGAGCTACACCTTC
CASSVEGRQSYTF
>-|TRBD2|TRBV19|TRBJ2-7
TGTGCCAGTAGTACCCAGACTAGCGGGGTATACGAGCAGTACTTC
CASSTQTSGVYEQYF
>-|-|TRBV7-6|TRBJ2-1
TGTGCCAGCAGCTTAGAAAGTACTAACAATTTCTCCCCAAATGAGCAGTTCTTC
CASSLESTNNFSPNEQFF
>once|-|TRBV7-9|TRBJ1-2
TGTGCCAGCAGCCAGGATAACTATGGCTACACCTTC
CASSQDNYGYTF
>-|-|TRBV5-4|TRBJ1-2
TGTGCCAGCAGCTTGGGGGGAGACAGGCTCTATGGCTACACCTTC
CASSLGGDRLYGYTF
>-|TRBD1|TRBV2|TRBJ1-2
TGTGCCAGCAGTAGAGACAGGGGCAGAAATTATGGCTACACCTTC
CASSRDRGRNYGYTF
>-|TRBD1|TRBV5-8|TRBJ2-7
TGTGCCAGCAGCAATAGACGGACAGGGGTCGACTACGAGCAGTACTTC
CASSNRRTGVDYEQYF
>-|-|TRBV9|TRBJ1-5
TGTGCCAGCAGCGTAGAGGAGGATCAGCCCCAGCATTTT
CASSVEEDQPQHF
>-|-|TRBV6-5|TRBJ1-3
TGTGCCAGCAGTTATCGGTCCCGAGGAAACACCATATATTTT
CASSYRSRGNTIYF
>-|-|TRBV11-2|TRBJ2-7
TGTGCCAGCAGCGACAACTCCTACGAGCAGTACTTC
CASSDNSYEQYF
>-|-|TRBV25-1|TRBJ2-2
TGTGCCAGCAGTGAAGGAGGGGGCAGGGCCGGGGAGCTGTTTTTT
CASSEGGGRAGELFF
>-|-|TRBV29-1|TRBJ2-1
TGCAGCGCCCTAAACCTCAATGAGCAGTTCTTC
CSALNLNEQFF
>-|TRBD1|TRBV5-4|TRBJ2-5
TGTGCCAGCAGCTTCTCGACAGGGACCCAAGAGACCCAGTACTTC
CASSFSTGTQETQYF
>-|-|TRBV11-2|TRBJ2-5
TGTGCCAGCAGCCGCGACCGGGGGACCCAGTACTTC
CASSRDRGTQYF
>once|-|TRBV30|TRBJ2-6
TGTGCCTGGAGTGCCCCCTACTTGTCTGGGGCCAACGTCCTGACTTTC
CAWSAPYLSGANVLTF
>-|TRBD2|TRBV20-1|TRBJ2-1
TGCAGTGCTAGTCGCGGGGGGGCACTCAATGAGCAGTTCTTC
CSASRGGALNEQFF
>-|-|TRBV4-1|TRBJ1-1
TGCGCCAGCAGCAACTCGGACATGAACACTGAAGCTTTCTTT
CASSNSDMNTEAFF
>few|-|TRBV6-5|TRBJ1-4
TGTGCCAGCAGGGAGCAGGGTATAGAAAAACTGTTTTTT
CASREQGIEKLFF
>-|-|TRBV3-1/TRBV3-2|TRBJ1-2
TGTGCCAGCAGCCAAGGAGCGAGGTTAAAGGGCTACACCTTC
CASSQGARLKGYTF
>-|TRBD1|TRBV11-2|TRBJ2-7
TGTGCCAGCAGCCCCTGGACAGGGCGAAGCTCCTACGAGCAGTACTTC
CASSPWTGRSSYEQYF
>-|-|TRBV13|TRBJ1-1
TGTGCCAGCAGCTTAAGTGGGACTAGTACTGAAGCTTTCTTT
CASSLSGTSTEAFF
>-|TRBD1|TRBV2|TRBJ2-7
TGTGCCAGCACCCGACAGGGGGCCTACGAGCAGTACTTC
CASTRQGAYEQYF
>-|-|TRBV27|TRBJ1-2
TGTGCCAGCAGTTTAAACACAAACTATGGCTACACCTTC
CASSLNTNYGYTF
>-|-|TRBV20-1|TRBJ2-7
TGCAGTGCTAGTCGGTTCCACGAGCAGTACTTC
CSASRFHEQYF
>-|-|TRBV7-3|TRBJ2-3
TGTGCCAGCAGCTTAACGGGGGCTAGCACAGATACGCAGTATTTT
CASSLTGASTDTQYF